This T cell receptor (beta chain) was captured by sequencing in a study of cytomegalovirus exposure and HLA in healthy donors. The germline CDR1 and CDR2 sequences are MNHEY and SMNVEV (reference sequence). Trimming took off 4 bases at V and 7 bases at J, with 8 bases between the two ends. The length of the CDR3 is 12 residues. The PCR had 60 Vbeta and 13 Jbeta primers. Sequencing used immunoSEQ multiplex PCR; TCRdb keeps in-frame clones, though not all of them. The sample shows about 200,000 clones, over 75% of them seen only once. The clonotype originates from a boy between 2 and 15 years old in good health and CMV-seronegative. Specimen: PBMCs. J is TRBJ1-5 and V is TRBV27; D is unresolved. CDR3: CASSSGGQPQHF. The DNA for the CDR3 is TGTGCCAGCAGTTCCGGAGGACAGCCCCAGCATTTT.